Here is one T cell receptor (beta chain) with its context. Its target is not known. The assay was immunoSEQ multiplex PCR, and TCRdb's table has in-frame clones only and misses some. The data show 30,000 to 35,000 clones, around 80% seen once. Losses at the gene ends were 6 bases for V and 9 bases for J; bases not matched to a gene: 11. This CDR3 has 14 amino acids. The germline V gene has CDR1 MNHNY and CDR2 SVGAGI (reference sequence). The data belong to a study of T cells in narcolepsy. Across the study: Patients with NT1 or NT2 and healthy control donors were enrolled.

Study findings and constraints: No autoreactive T cell clone sequences appeared in some memory CD4+ repertoires. Healthy controls reportedly lacked the autoreactive clonotypes serially found in patients' blood. HCRT-specific and TRIB2-specific autoreactive clonotypes appeared among same-patient CSF and blood CD4+ clonotypes.

Sequenced input: memory (CD45RA-) CD4+ T cells from blood. The TCR was taken from a human donor in good health. The chain carries TRBV6-6 and TRBJ2-1; TRBD2 matches at 7 bases. The CDR3 spells CASSPRPSGGEQFF. The CDR3 nucleotides are TGTGCCAGCAGCCCGAGACCCTCGGGGGGTGAGCAGTTCTTC.